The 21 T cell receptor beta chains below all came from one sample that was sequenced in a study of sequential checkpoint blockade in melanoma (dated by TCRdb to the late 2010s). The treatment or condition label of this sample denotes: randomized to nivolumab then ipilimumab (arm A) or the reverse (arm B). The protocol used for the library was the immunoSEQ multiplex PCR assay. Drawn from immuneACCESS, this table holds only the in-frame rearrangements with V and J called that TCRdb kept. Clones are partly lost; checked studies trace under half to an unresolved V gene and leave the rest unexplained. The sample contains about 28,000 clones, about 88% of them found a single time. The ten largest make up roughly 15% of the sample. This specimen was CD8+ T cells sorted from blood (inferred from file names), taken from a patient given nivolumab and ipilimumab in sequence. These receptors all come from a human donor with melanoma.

The CDR3 sequence: CASSPIGEGGEQYF. In DNA form, the CDR3 reads TGTGCCAGCAGCCCCATTGGGGAGGGGGGAGAGCAGTACTTC. The chain has TRBV5-6 and TRBJ2-7; a possible D gene is TRBD2 (7 bases). The CDR3 runs 14 residues. Germline V gene lookup returns CDR1 SGHDT and CDR2 YYEEEE. Trimming stripped 4 bases from V and 7 bases from J, with 18 bases between.

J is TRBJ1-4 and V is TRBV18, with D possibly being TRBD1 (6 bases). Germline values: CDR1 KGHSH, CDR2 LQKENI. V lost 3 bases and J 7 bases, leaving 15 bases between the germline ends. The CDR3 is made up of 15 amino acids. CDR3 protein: CASSPVRGAGEKLFF. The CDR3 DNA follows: TGTGCCAGCTCACCCGTCAGGGGCGCGGGTGAAAAACTGTTTTTT.

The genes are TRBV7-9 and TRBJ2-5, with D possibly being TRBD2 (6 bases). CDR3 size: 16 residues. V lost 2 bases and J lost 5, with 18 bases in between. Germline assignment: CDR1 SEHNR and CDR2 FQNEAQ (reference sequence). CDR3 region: CASSLPSTRVEETQYF. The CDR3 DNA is TGTGCCAGCAGCTTACCCTCGACTAGAGTCGAGGAGACCCAGTACTTC.

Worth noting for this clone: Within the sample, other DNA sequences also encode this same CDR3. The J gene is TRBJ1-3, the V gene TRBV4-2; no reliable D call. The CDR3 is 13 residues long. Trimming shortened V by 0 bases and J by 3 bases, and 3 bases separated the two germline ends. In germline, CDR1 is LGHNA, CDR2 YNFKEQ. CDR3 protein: CASSQDLGNTIYF. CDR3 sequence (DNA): TGTGCCAGCAGCCAAGATCTTGGAAACACCATATATTTT.

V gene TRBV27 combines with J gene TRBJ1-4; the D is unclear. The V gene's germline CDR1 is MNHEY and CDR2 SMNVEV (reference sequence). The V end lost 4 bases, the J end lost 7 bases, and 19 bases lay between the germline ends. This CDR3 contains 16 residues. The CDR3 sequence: CASSSFPREIGEKLFF. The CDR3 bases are TGTGCCAGCAGTTCCTTTCCGCGGGAGATTGGTGAAAAACTGTTTTTT.

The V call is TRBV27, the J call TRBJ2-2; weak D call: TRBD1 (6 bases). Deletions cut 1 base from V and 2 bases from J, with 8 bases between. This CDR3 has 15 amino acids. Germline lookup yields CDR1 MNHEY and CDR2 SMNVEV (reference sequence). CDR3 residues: CASSLLGGNTGELFF. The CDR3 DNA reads TGTGCCAGCAGTTTATTAGGGGGTAACACCGGGGAGCTGTTTTTT.

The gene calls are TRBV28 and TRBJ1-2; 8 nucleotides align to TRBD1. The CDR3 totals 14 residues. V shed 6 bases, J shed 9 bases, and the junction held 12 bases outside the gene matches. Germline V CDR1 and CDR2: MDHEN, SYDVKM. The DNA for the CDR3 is TGTGCCAGCAGCATAAGAGGGACAGGTTTTCGCTACACCTTC. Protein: CASSIRGTGFRYTF.

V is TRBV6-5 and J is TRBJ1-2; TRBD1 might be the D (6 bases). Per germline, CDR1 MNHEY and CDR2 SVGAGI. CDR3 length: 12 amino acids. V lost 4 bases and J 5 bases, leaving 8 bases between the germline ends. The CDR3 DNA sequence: TGTGCCAGCAGTTCGACAGGTTATGGCTACACCTTC. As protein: CASSSTGYGYTF.

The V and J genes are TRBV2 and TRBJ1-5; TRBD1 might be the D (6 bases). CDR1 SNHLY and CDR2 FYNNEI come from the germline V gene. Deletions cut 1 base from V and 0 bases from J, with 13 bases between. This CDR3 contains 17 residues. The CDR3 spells CASSEVRTAYSNQPQHF. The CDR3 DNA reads TGTGCCAGCAGTGAAGTTAGGACAGCCTATAGCAATCAGCCCCAGCATTTT.

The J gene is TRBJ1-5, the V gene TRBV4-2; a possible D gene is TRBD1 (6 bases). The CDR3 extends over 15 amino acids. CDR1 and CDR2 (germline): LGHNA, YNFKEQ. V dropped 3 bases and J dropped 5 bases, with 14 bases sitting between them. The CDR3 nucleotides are TGTGCCAGCAGCCATATACAGGGAGGGGATCAGCCCCAGCATTTT. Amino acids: CASSHIQGGDQPQHF.

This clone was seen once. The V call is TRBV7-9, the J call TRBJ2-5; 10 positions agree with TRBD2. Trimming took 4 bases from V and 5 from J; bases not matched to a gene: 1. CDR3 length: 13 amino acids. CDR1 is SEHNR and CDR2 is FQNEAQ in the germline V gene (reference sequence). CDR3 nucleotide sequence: TGTGCCAGCAGCTGGGGACTAGCGGAGACCCAGTACTTC. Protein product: CASSWGLAETQYF.

The DNA of the CDR3 is TGCAGCGTTGCCCTACAGCTTGCAGCTAACTATGGCTACACCTTC. Translating gives CSVALQLAANYGYTF. V is TRBV29-1 and J is TRBJ1-2; D is unclear. The ends were cut back, 4 bases at V and 0 bases at J, with 15 bases in the middle. The CDR3 runs to 15 residues. Germline CDR1 is SQVTM and CDR2 is ANQGSEA. Based on the CDR3 plus reference TRBV29-1 and TRBJ1-2, the full variable domain is SAVISQKPSRDICQRGTSLTIQCQVDSQVTMMFWYRQQPGQSLTLIATANQGSEATYESGFVIDKFPISRPNLTFSTLTVSNMSPEDSSIYLCSVALQLAANYGYTFGSGTRLTVV.

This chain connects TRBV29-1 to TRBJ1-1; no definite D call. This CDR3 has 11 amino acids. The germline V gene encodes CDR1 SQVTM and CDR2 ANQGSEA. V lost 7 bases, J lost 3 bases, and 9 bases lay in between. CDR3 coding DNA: TGCAGCGGGGAGTGGGACACTGAAGCTTTCTTT. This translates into CSGEWDTEAFF. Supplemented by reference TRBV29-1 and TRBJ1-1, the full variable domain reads SAVISQKPSRDICQRGTSLTIQCQVDSQVTMMFWYRQQPGQSLTLIATANQGSEATYESGFVIDKFPISRPNLTFSTLTVSNMSPEDSSIYLCSGEWDTEAFFGQGTRLTVV.

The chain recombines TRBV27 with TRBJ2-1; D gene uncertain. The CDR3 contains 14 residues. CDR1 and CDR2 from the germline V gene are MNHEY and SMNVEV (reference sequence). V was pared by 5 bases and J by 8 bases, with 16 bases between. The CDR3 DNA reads TGTGCCAGCAGTCCCCGCGGCCTGGAGTATGAGCAGTTCTTC. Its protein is CASSPRGLEYEQFF.

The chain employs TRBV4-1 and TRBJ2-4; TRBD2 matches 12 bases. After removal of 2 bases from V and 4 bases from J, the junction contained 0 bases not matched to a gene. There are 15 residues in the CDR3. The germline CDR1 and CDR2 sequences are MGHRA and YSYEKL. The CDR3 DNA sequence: TGCGCCAGCAGCCAAACTAGCGGGGGGAAAAACATTCAGTACTTC. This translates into CASSQTSGGKNIQYF.

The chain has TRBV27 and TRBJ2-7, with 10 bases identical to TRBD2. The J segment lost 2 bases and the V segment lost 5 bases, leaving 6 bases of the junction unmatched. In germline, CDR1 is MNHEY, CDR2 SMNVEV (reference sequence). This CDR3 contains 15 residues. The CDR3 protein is CASSPLAGVAYEQYF. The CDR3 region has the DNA TGTGCCAGCAGTCCCCTAGCGGGAGTCGCCTACGAGCAGTACTTC.

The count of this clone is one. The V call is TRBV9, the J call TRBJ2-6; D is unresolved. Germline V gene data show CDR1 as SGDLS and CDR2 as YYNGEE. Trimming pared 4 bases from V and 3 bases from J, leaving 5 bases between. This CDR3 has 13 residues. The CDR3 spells CASSPLGANVLTF. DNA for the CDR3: TGTGCCAGCAGCCCCCTTGGGGCCAACGTCCTGACTTTC.

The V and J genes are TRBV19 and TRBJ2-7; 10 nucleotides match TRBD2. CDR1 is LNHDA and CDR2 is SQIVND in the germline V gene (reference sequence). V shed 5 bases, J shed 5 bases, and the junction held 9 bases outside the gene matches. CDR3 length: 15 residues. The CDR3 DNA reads TGTGCCAGTAGTTGGCTAGCGGGAGAGGGACACGAGCAGTACTTC. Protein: CASSWLAGEGHEQYF.

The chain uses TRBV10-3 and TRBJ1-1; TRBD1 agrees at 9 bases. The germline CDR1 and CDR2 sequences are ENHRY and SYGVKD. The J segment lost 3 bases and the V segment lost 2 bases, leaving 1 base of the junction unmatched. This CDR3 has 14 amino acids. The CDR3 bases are TGTGCCATCAGTGAGGACAGGGGGTACACTGAAGCTTTCTTT. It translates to CAISEDRGYTEAFF.

As DNA, the CDR3 is TGTGCCAGCAGCTCCGGGGGGGCATACAATGAGCAGTTCTTC. Encoded protein: CASSSGGAYNEQFF. The chain uses TRBV7-9 and TRBJ2-1; 8 bases agree with TRBD2. Unmatched junction bases numbered 3, after V lost 4 bases and J lost 4 bases. This CDR3 region has 14 residues. The germline gives CDR1 SEHNR, CDR2 FQNEAQ (reference sequence).

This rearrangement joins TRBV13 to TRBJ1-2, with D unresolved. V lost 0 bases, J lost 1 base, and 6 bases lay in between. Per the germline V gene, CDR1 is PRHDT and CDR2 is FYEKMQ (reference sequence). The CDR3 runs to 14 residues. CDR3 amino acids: CASSLGRYNYGYTF. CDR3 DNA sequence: TGTGCCAGCAGCTTAGGGAGATATAACTATGGCTACACCTTC.